This TCR beta chain was captured in a study of early T cells in non-severe SARS-CoV-2 infection. In the study overall: Chains were unpaired, as sequencing was done on bulk RNA from unsorted whole blood. Study-level findings and limits: Private and CD4 specificities were missed by VDJdb matching, skewed to anti-spike CD8.

In the library, individual cDNA molecules carried attached unique molecular identifiers. Via MiXCR, TCRdb re-called the 5' RACE reads, giving one row per CDR3 protein. The sample lists about 77,000 distinct CDR3 sequences, approximately 12% occurring once. With 4 bases removed from V and 2 bases from J, the gap between germline ends came to 9 bases. Per the germline V gene, CDR1 is MNHNS and CDR2 is SASEGT. This CDR3 comprises 13 residues. This clonotype was seen a single time. What it recognizes is unknown. This receptor was obtained from an adult who was a healthcare worker with PCR-confirmed SARS-CoV-2 infection or an uninfected control (not recorded which). The donor label of this sample is uncertain. The specimen comprised whole blood, sampled at baseline. The chain has TRBV6-1 and TRBJ2-7; no reliable D call. The CDR3 reads CASSVRGAYEQYF. DNA of the CDR3: TGTGCCAGCAGTGTCCGAGGAGCCTACGAGCAGTACTTC.